The 5 T cell receptor beta chains reported below all come from one sample, sequenced in a study of T cell responses to AZD1222 COVID-19 vaccine. Using immunoSEQ multiplex PCR, the repertoire was profiled, and TCRdb retains in-frame clones only, with some absent. This sample has around 120,000 clones, with about 82% found just once. Sequenced here: peripheral blood, sampled 28 days after the second AZD1222 dose. The receptors were gathered from an adult who received the AZD1222 COVID-19 vaccine.

V is TRBV14 and J is TRBJ2-5; D is perhaps TRBD2 (5 bases). The CDR3 is made up of 15 amino acids. With 6 bases removed from V and 4 bases from J, the gap between germline ends came to 18 bases. Germline V lookup: CDR1 SGHDN, CDR2 FVKESK. CDR3 sequence (DNA): TGTGCCAGCAGTCGAAAGATTGCAGAGGGAGAGACCCAGTACTTC. This encodes CASSRKIAEGETQYF.

This chain connects TRBV5-1 to TRBJ1-1; the D gene is possibly TRBD1 (5 bases). CDR3 length: 13 residues. Germline loops: CDR1 SGHRS, CDR2 YFSETQ. Trimming took off 3 bases at V and 3 bases at J, with 9 bases between the two ends. The CDR3 region is CASSWLGDTEAFF. CDR3 nucleotide sequence: TGCGCCAGCAGCTGGCTGGGGGACACTGAAGCTTTCTTT.

This chain joins TRBV24-1 and TRBJ2-3, with TRBD2 as a possible D gene (6 bases). This CDR3 has 15 residues. The ends were cut back, 0 bases at V and 8 bases at J, with 14 bases in the middle. Germline V lookup: CDR1 KGHDR, CDR2 SFDVKD. The CDR3 nucleotides are TGTGCCACCAGTGATTTGGGCGGGACCTGGGGTACGCAGTATTTT. It is translated as CATSDLGGTWGTQYF.

The chain uses TRBV28 and TRBJ2-7; 8 bases map to TRBD1. The V gene end was trimmed by 5 bases and the J gene end by 1 base; junction bases not matched to a gene: 7. This CDR3 spans 15 amino acids. Germline values: CDR1 MDHEN, CDR2 SYDVKM. The DNA of the CDR3 is TGTGCCAGCAGTCCCGACCAGGGGGCGTCCTACGAGCAGTACTTC. This translates into CASSPDQGASYEQYF.

The chain is built from TRBV4-1 and TRBJ2-5; 8 bases agree with TRBD2. CDR3 length: 14 amino acids. The germline gives CDR1 MGHRA, CDR2 YSYEKL. V lost 1 base, J lost 5 bases, and 3 bases stayed unmatched. CDR3 residues: CASSQGTSLETQYF. In DNA form, the CDR3 reads TGCGCCAGCAGCCAAGGGACTAGCCTGGAGACCCAGTACTTC.